A single TCR beta chain is shown here with its context. Antigen specificity is unknown. This sample is part of a study of cytomegalovirus exposure and HLA in healthy donors. The PCR made use of 60 Vbeta and 13 Jbeta primers. Sequencing was performed with immunoSEQ multiplex PCR; in TCRdb, only in-frame clones are kept and a portion is missing. Of approximately 120,000 clones listed, roughly four fifths were seen once; the top ten hold roughly 2%. Findings of the study overall: Productive rates of about 87% or about 30% were seen for most TCR beta V segments in an earlier analysis. After further analysis at a later stage, 17,000 or so TCR beta sequences were associated with HLA alleles at 0.05 false discovery rate.

This receptor was obtained from a man aged 18 to 30 in good health and CMV-seronegative. Sequences were obtained from PBMCs.

In DNA form, the CDR3 reads TGCGCCAGCAGCCCCGAGGGCGAGCTCAATCAGCCCCAGCATTTT. This translates into CASSPEGELNQPQHF. The genes are TRBV4-1 and TRBJ1-5; no clear D. Germline CDR1 and CDR2: MGHRA and YSYEKL. The CDR3 is made up of 15 amino acids. V lost 4 bases and J 3 bases, leaving 13 bases between the germline ends.